Given below is one TCR beta chain in context. The data were taken from a study of blood T cell repertoires in COVID-19. About the research overall: Researchers got acute and convalescent COVID-19 samples from the United States, Italy and Spain. The analysed material was cDNA or gDNA that came from T cells, B-cell-depleted T cells, or PBMCs.

Study processing details: Reference gene primer amplification in the assay estimated nucleated cell counts. Profiling relied on immunoSEQ multiplex PCR, and the TCRdb table lists in-frame clones only, not all of them. The DNA was the basis for D and trimming; V, J and clone size are from that table. The repertoire holds just under 50,000 clones, 90% seen once, with around 3.6% in the top ten. V was pared by 4 bases and J by 8 bases, with 12 bases of the junction left unmatched. CDR1 and CDR2 from the germline V gene are MRHNA and SNTAGT. This CDR3 is 16 amino acids long. The clonotype comes from a human donor in a cohort sampled during active COVID-19. Material for sequencing was peripheral blood. The chain uses TRBV6-4 and TRBJ1-4; 8 bases are a match to TRBD1. The CDR3 here is CASSASTGGIWEKLFF. The CDR3 bases are TGTGCCAGCAGTGCGTCAACAGGGGGAATTTGGGAAAAACTGTTTTTT.